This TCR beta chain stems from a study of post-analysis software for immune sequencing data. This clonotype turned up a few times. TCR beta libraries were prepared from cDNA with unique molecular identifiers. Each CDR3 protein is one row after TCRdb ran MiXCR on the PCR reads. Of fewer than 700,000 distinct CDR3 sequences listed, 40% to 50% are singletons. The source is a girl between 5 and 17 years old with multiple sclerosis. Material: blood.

CDR3 region: CASSLDSAETQYF. CDR3 sequence (DNA): TGTGCCAGCAGCTTGGATTCCGCGGAGACCCAGTACTTC. This chain connects TRBV2 to TRBJ2-5; D is unresolved. Per germline, CDR1 SNHLY and CDR2 FYNNEI. Trimming shortened V by 6 bases and J by 5 bases, and 13 bases separated the two germline ends. The CDR3 spans 13 residues.